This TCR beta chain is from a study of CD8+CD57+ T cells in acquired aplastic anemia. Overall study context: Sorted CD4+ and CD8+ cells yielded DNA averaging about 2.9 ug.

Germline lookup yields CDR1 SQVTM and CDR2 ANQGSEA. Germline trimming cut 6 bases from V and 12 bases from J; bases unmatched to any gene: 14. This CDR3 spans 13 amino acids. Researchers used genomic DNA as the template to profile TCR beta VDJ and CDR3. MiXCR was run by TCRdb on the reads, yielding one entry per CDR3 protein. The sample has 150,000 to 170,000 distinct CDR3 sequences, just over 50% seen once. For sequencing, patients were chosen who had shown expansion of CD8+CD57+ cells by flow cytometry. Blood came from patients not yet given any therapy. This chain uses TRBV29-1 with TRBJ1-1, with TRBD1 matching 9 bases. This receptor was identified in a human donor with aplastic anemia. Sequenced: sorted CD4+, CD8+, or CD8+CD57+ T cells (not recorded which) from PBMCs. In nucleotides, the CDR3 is TGCAGCGTAGAAACAGGGGGCCTTTCTAACACTTTCTTT. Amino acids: CSVETGGLSNTFF. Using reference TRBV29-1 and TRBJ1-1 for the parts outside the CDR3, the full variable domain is SAVISQKPSRDICQRGTSLTIQCQVDSQVTMMFWYRQQPGQSLTLIATANQGSEATYESGFVIDKFPISRPNLTFSTLTVSNMSPEDSSIYLCSVETGGLSNTFFGQGTRLTVV.